This T cell receptor (beta chain) came from a study of T cell changes during pregnancy in multiple sclerosis. V was pared by 6 bases and J by 2 bases, with 7 bases between. Germline V gene data show CDR1 as DFQATT and CDR2 as SNEGSKA (reference sequence). This CDR3 has 11 residues. TCRdb keeps only in-frame clones here, not all; method: immunoSEQ multiplex PCR. The table shows approximately 85,000 clones, with approximately 91% occurring only once. This rearrangement joins TRBV20-1 to TRBJ2-5, with D hard to call. This receptor was obtained from a female donor with multiple sclerosis, enrolled in a pregnancy study. The sequencing here drew on peripheral blood, taken in the first trimester of pregnancy. CDR3 in amino acids: CSASQQETQYF. In DNA, the CDR3 is TGCAGTGCGTCCCAGCAAGAGACCCAGTACTTC.